The next 31 T cell receptor beta chains were all read from a single sample in a study of vaccination effects on CD4 cells after COVID-19. The antigens of these receptors remain unknown. Assay: immunoSEQ multiplex PCR; the TCRdb copy retains only in-frame clones and omits some. The profile shows tens of thousands of clones, about 70% of them singletons. Culturing for 9 to 10 days preceded CD4+ T cell isolation. The source was CD4+ T cells from PBMCs cultured without peptide, collected before COVID-19 vaccination. The receptors originated from a human donor who had a prior SARS-CoV-2 infection.

In its sample, this clone was seen once. This sequence joins TRBV11-3 and TRBJ2-1; 14 bases map to TRBD2. The germline V gene has CDR1 SGHNT and CDR2 YENEEA. The J segment lost 6 bases and the V segment lost 1 base, leaving 5 bases of the junction unmatched. This CDR3 has 17 residues. CDR3 sequence: CASSLGQTSGRANEQFF. The CDR3 DNA is TGTGCCAGCAGCTTAGGTCAGACTAGCGGGAGGGCCAATGAGCAGTTCTTC.

V is TRBV12-5 and J is TRBJ2-3, with D possibly matching TRBD1 (5 bases). With 2 bases removed from V and 5 bases from J, the gap between germline ends came to 14 bases. The germline CDR1 and CDR2 sequences are LGHNT and FRNRAP. CDR3 length equals 15 residues. The CDR3 DNA follows: TGTGCTAGTGGTTTGTCTATAGGGGTGGGAGATACGCAGTATTTT. Protein: CASGLSIGVGDTQYF.

The rearrangement joins TRBV5-1 to TRBJ2-5, with D tentatively TRBD2 (5 bases). Germline V gene sequence: CDR1 SGHRS, CDR2 YFSETQ. This CDR3 has 14 residues. Trimming pared 0 bases from V and 1 base from J, leaving 7 bases between. The CDR3: CASSLGTFQETQYF. The DNA of the CDR3 is TGCGCCAGCAGCTTGGGGACTTTCCAAGAGACCCAGTACTTC.

The chain is built from TRBV5-1 and TRBJ1-1; TRBD1 might be the D (5 bases). Looked up from germline, CDR1 is SGHRS and CDR2 is YFSETQ. With 0 bases removed from V and 3 bases from J, the gap between germline ends came to 9 bases. This CDR3 has 14 residues. CDR3 amino acids: CASSLGGLDTEAFF. The CDR3 bases are TGCGCCAGCAGCTTGGGGGGCTTGGACACTGAAGCTTTCTTT. Full variable domain (outside the CDR3, taken from reference TRBV5-1 and TRBJ1-1): KAGVTQTPRYLIKTRGQQVTLSCSPISGHRSVSWYQQTPGQGLQFLFEYFSETQRNKGNFPGRFSGRQFSNSRSEMNVSTLELGDSALYLCASSLGGLDTEAFFGQGTRLTVV.

This chain links TRBV19 with TRBJ1-1; 8 bases map to TRBD1. CDR1 and CDR2 from the germline V gene are LNHDA and SQIVND (reference sequence). This CDR3 region has 14 residues. V lost 4 bases and J lost 5; bases outside the gene matches: 6. Written as DNA, the CDR3 is TGTGCCAGTAGTAAAAGGACAGGGTCGACTGAAGCTTTCTTT. This translates into CASSKRTGSTEAFF.

This clone showed up just once. V usage is TRBV9 and J usage is TRBJ2-5; the match to TRBD2 covers 8 bases. The CDR3 is made up of 15 amino acids. Germline assignment: CDR1 SGDLS and CDR2 YYNGEE. The J segment lost 9 bases and the V segment lost 0 bases, leaving 10 bases of the junction unmatched. The CDR3 is CASSVGSLSGGAQYF. Here the CDR3 DNA reads TGTGCCAGCAGCGTAGGGTCTTTGAGCGGGGGAGCCCAGTACTTC.

The chain couples TRBV9 to TRBJ1-1; 7 bases are a match to TRBD1. From germline, CDR1 is SGDLS and CDR2 YYNGEE. J lost 1 base, V lost 1 base, and 4 bases had no gene match. The CDR3 is 15 residues long. CDR3 coding DNA: TGTGCCAGCAGCGTATGGGACAGCCAGAACACTGAAGCTTTCTTT. Protein sequence: CASSVWDSQNTEAFF. The full variable domain, completed using reference TRBV9 and TRBJ1-1, is DSGVTQTPKHLITATGQRVTLRCSPRSGDLSVYWYQQSLDQGLQFLIQYYNGEERAKGNILERFSAQQFPDLHSELNLSSLELGDSALYFCASSVWDSQNTEAFFGQGTRLTVV.

This chain connects TRBV24-1 to TRBJ2-3, with D tentatively TRBD2 (5 bases). Trimming cost V 0 bases and J 0 bases, with 12 bases left between them. Germline CDR1 is KGHDR and CDR2 is SFDVKD. This CDR3 comprises 17 residues. The chain's CDR3 is CATSDLPTSPSTDTQYF. For the CDR3, the DNA is TGTGCCACCAGTGATTTGCCTACTAGTCCAAGCACAGATACGCAGTATTTT.

This chain joins TRBV7-2 and TRBJ1-4; D ambiguous. V was trimmed by 0 bases and J by 7 bases, leaving 6 bases between them. This CDR3 has 13 residues. The germline CDR1 and CDR2 sequences are SGHTA and FQGNSA. The CDR3 spells CASSLAKGEKLFF. The CDR3 DNA reads as TGTGCCAGCAGCTTAGCTAAGGGTGAAAAACTGTTTTTT. The variable domain in full, completed from reference TRBV7-2 and TRBJ1-4, reads GAGVSQSPSNKVTEKGKDVELRCDPISGHTALYWYRQSLGQGLEFLIYFQGNSAPDKSGLPSDRFSAERTGGSVSTLTIQRTQQEDSAVYLCASSLAKGEKLFFGSGTQLSVL.

This rearrangement joins TRBV7-2 to TRBJ2-5; 10 positions agree with TRBD2. V was clipped by 1 base and J by 5 bases; unmatched bases: 7. Germline V lookup: CDR1 SGHTA, CDR2 FQGNSA. There are 16 residues in the CDR3. CDR3 amino acids: CASSLVSSGGWETQYF. The CDR3 region has the DNA TGTGCCAGCAGCTTAGTCAGTAGCGGGGGGTGGGAGACCCAGTACTTC. The variable domain in full, with the rest retrieved from reference TRBV7-2 and TRBJ2-5, is GAGVSQSPSNKVTEKGKDVELRCDPISGHTALYWYRQSLGQGLEFLIYFQGNSAPDKSGLPSDRFSAERTGGSVSTLTIQRTQQEDSAVYLCASSLVSSGGWETQYFGPGTRLLVL.

This chain joins TRBV2 and TRBJ2-5, with 8 bases matching TRBD1. Germline CDR1 SNHLY, CDR2 FYNNEI. The V segment lost 2 bases and the J segment 4 bases; nucleotides outside the gene matches: 3. This CDR3 spans 14 amino acids. The CDR3 nucleotides read TGTGCCAGCAGTGAACAGGGGGCGGGAGAGACCCAGTACTTC. Protein sequence: CASSEQGAGETQYF.

This chain links TRBV5-1 with TRBJ2-3; no firm D call. The CDR3 runs to 14 residues. V was clipped by 2 bases and J by 2 bases, with 9 bases between them. Per germline, CDR1 SGHRS and CDR2 YFSETQ. CDR3 DNA: TGCGCCAGCAGCTTCCTGGGCCTCACAGATACGCAGTATTTT. Protein: CASSFLGLTDTQYF.

V is TRBV5-1 and J is TRBJ1-4; the D is unclear. The ends were cut back, 5 bases at V and 5 bases at J, with 16 bases in the middle. The V gene's germline CDR1 is SGHRS and CDR2 YFSETQ. The CDR3 runs 15 residues. The CDR3 bases are TGCGCCAGCAGGATTGCTGTGGGTGGAAATGAAAAACTGTTTTTT. It encodes CASRIAVGGNEKLFF.

The chain couples TRBV7-9 to TRBJ1-1; 7 bases map to TRBD1. The junction had 10 bases not matched to a gene; V was cut back by 5 bases and J by 1 base. CDR1 and CDR2 from the germline V gene are SEHNR and FQNEAQ (reference sequence). The CDR3 has 16 amino acids. For the CDR3, the DNA is TGTGCCAGCAGCCCTTTATGGACAGGTACGAACACTGAAGCTTTCTTT. Amino acid sequence: CASSPLWTGTNTEAFF.

This chain uses TRBV5-6 with TRBJ1-3; the D is unclear. V was shortened by 0 bases and J by 3 bases, with 10 bases between the two germline ends. The CDR3 is 15 residues long. The V gene's germline CDR1 is SGHDT and CDR2 YYEEEE. The CDR3: CASSLGWNRGNTIYF. The CDR3 DNA reads TGTGCCAGCAGCTTGGGCTGGAACCGTGGAAACACCATATATTTT.

The rearrangement joins TRBV2 to TRBJ1-1, with D uncertain. Looked up from germline, CDR1 is SNHLY and CDR2 is FYNNEI. Trimming stripped 4 bases from V and 0 bases from J, with 9 bases between. There are 14 residues in the CDR3. As DNA, the CDR3 is TGTGCCAGCAGTGCTGAGCGGTTGAACACTGAAGCTTTCTTT. It specifies CASSAERLNTEAFF. The full variable domain, completed using reference TRBV2 and TRBJ1-1, is EPEVTQTPSHQVTQMGQEVILRCVPISNHLYFYWYRQILGQKVEFLVSFYNNEISEKSEIFDDQFSVERPDGSNFTLKIRSTKLEDSAMYFCASSAERLNTEAFFGQGTRLTVV.

CDR3 DNA sequence: TGTGCCAGCAGTTTGTCATGGAATAACTATGGCTACACCTTC. Translated: CASSLSWNNYGYTF. The gene calls are TRBV27 and TRBJ1-2; D call uncertain. Per the germline V gene, CDR1 is MNHEY and CDR2 is SMNVEV (reference sequence). Trimming shortened V by 3 bases and J by 1 base, and 9 bases separated the two germline ends. There are 14 residues in the CDR3.

The genes are TRBV3-1 (or the pseudogene TRBV3-2) and TRBJ2-7; 7 bases fit TRBD2. The CDR3 spans 15 residues. CDR1 is LGHDT and CDR2 is YNNKEL in the germline V gene (reference sequence). V lost 1 base and J lost 6; bases outside the gene matches: 9. The CDR3 loop is CASSQGLDWGGEQYF. The DNA for the CDR3 is TGTGCCAGCAGCCAAGGTCTCGACTGGGGGGGCGAGCAGTACTTC.

Only one count was recorded for this clone. V is TRBV5-5 and J is TRBJ2-1, with 7 nucleotides matching TRBD1. CDR3 size: 12 residues. The J segment lost 15 bases and the V segment lost 3 bases, leaving 9 bases of the junction unmatched. Per germline, CDR1 SGHKS and CDR2 YYEKEE (reference sequence). CDR3 region: CASSSPNRGWFF. CDR3 DNA sequence: TGTGCCAGCAGCTCACCCAACAGGGGATGGTTCTTC.

The chain combines TRBV7-2 with TRBJ2-5; 8 bases map to TRBD2. This CDR3 has 13 residues. With 0 bases clipped from V and 7 bases from J, the junction kept 1 base outside the gene matches. Looked up from germline, CDR1 is SGHTA and CDR2 is FQGNSA. In nucleotides, the CDR3 is TGTGCCAGCAGCTTAGCGGGACTAGGGACCCAGTACTTC. Its protein product is CASSLAGLGTQYF.

The rearrangement joins TRBV19 to TRBJ2-2; maybe TRBD1 (6 bases). The CDR3 sequence is 13 residues long. The germline V gene encodes CDR1 LNHDA and CDR2 SQIVND (reference sequence). The germline V and J ends were trimmed by 5 bases and 4 bases, with 8 bases remaining between them. The CDR3 nucleotides read TGTGCCAGTAGTTTACAGGGCACCGGGGAGCTGTTTTTT. It translates to CASSLQGTGELFF. Based on the CDR3 plus reference TRBV19 and TRBJ2-2, the full variable domain is DGGITQSPKYLFRKEGQNVTLSCEQNLNHDAMYWYRQDPGQGLRLIYYSQIVNDFQKGDIAEGYSVSREKKESFPLTVTSAQKNPTAFYLCASSLQGTGELFFGEGSRLTVL.

The V gene is TRBV24-1, the J gene TRBJ2-2; 11 bases are a match to TRBD2. CDR3 length equals 17 residues. V trimming: 3 bases; J trimming: 5 bases; junction bases outside the gene matches: 7. In germline, CDR1 is KGHDR, CDR2 SFDVKD. The CDR3 loop is CATSDARTSGSTGELFF. CDR3 in DNA: TGTGCCACCAGTGATGCGCGAACTAGCGGGAGTACCGGGGAGCTGTTTTTT.

This chain uses TRBV19 with TRBJ2-6; the D is unclear. With 3 bases removed from V and 2 bases from J, the gap between germline ends came to 2 bases. Germline values: CDR1 LNHDA, CDR2 SQIVND (reference sequence). This CDR3 is 13 amino acids long. CDR3 sequence: CASSIAGANVLTF. The CDR3 nucleotides read TGTGCCAGTAGTATTGCTGGGGCCAACGTCCTGACTTTC.

The rearrangement links TRBV19 to TRBJ2-3, with D possibly matching TRBD1 (5 bases). The CDR3 sequence is 15 residues long. From germline, CDR1 is LNHDA and CDR2 SQIVND (reference sequence). Trimming took 1 base from V and 5 from J, leaving 13 bases between them. This CDR3 reads CASSIVGQSIDTQYF. The DNA of the CDR3 is TGTGCCAGTAGTATAGTGGGGCAATCCATAGATACGCAGTATTTT.

The chain has TRBV11-3 and TRBJ2-1, with a tentative D call TRBD1 (5 bases). The germline V gene encodes CDR1 SGHNT and CDR2 YENEEA. Trimming shortened V by 1 base and J by 5 bases, and 12 bases separated the two germline ends. The length of the CDR3 is 15 residues. In DNA form, the CDR3 reads TGTGCCAGCAGCTTAGGGGCAGGGTGGGACAATGAGCAGTTCTTC. Amino acid sequence: CASSLGAGWDNEQFF.

This clone was seen repeatedly, ten times or more. V usage is TRBV3-1 (or the pseudogene TRBV3-2) and J usage is TRBJ1-4; D perhaps matches TRBD1 (5 bases). CDR1 is LGHDT, CDR2 YNNKEL, per germline (reference sequence). This CDR3 has 17 residues. The V end lost 0 bases, the J end lost 0 bases, and 11 bases lay between the germline ends. CDR3 nucleotide sequence: TGTGCCAGCAGCCAAGATTACGCCAGGGCAACTAATGAAAAACTGTTTTTT. Translated, it gives CASSQDYARATNEKLFF.

The chain has TRBV11-3 and TRBJ2-7; 8 bases map to TRBD2. This CDR3 is built from 13 residues. Germline-derived CDR1 and CDR2 are SGHNT and YENEEA. J gave up 7 bases and V 4 bases, and 6 bases lay outside the gene matches. CDR3 sequence (DNA): TGTGCCAGCAGCTCCGGACTAGCTCGTGAGCAGTACTTC. It is translated as CASSSGLAREQYF.

The V gene is TRBV4-3, the J gene TRBJ2-1; 10 bases fit TRBD2. Looked up from germline, CDR1 is LGHNA and CDR2 is YSLEER. The CDR3 is 21 amino acids. The V segment lost 0 bases and the J segment 0 bases; nucleotides outside the gene matches: 14. The CDR3 is CASSQDLPSPAGGGSYNEQFF. The CDR3 nucleotides are TGCGCCAGCAGCCAAGATCTTCCATCCCCAGCGGGAGGGGGCTCCTACAATGAGCAGTTCTTC.

This clone was seen a handful of times. V gene TRBV7-3 combines with J gene TRBJ1-1; no clear D. The V and J ends lost 0 bases and 10 bases respectively, with 12 bases between them. This CDR3 is 13 amino acids long. Germline V gives CDR1 SGHTA, CDR2 FQGTGA. The DNA of the CDR3 is TGTGCCAGCAGCTTAACCCCCGAGACGGGAGCTTTCTTT. It codes for CASSLTPETGAFF.

The chain couples TRBV9 to TRBJ2-1, with D possibly matching TRBD2 (5 bases). CDR3 length: 14 residues. V gave up 2 bases and J gave up 3 bases, with 9 bases separating them. Germline assignment: CDR1 SGDLS and CDR2 YYNGEE. CDR3 sequence (DNA): TGTGCCAGCAGCGTCCACGGGGTCTACAATGAGCAGTTCTTC. Translation: CASSVHGVYNEQFF.

This clone was found once. V gene TRBV6-2 or TRBV6-3 combines with J gene TRBJ1-3; no definite D call. The V and J ends lost 2 bases and 0 bases respectively, with 8 bases between them. In germline, CDR1 is MNHEY, CDR2 SVGEGT. CDR3 length: 15 amino acids. CDR3 sequence: CASSYGRSSGNTIYF. The CDR3 DNA follows: TGTGCCAGCAGTTACGGGCGAAGCTCTGGAAACACCATATATTTT.